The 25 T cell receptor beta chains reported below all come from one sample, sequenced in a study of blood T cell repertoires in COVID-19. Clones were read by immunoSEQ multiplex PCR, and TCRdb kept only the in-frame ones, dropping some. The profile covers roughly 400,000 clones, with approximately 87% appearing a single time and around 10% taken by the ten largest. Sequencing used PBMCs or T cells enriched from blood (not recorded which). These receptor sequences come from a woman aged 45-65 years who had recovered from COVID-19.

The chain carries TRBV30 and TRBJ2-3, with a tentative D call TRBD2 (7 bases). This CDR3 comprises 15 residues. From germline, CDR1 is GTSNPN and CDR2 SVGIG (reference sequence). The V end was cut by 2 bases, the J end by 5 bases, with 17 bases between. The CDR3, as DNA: TGTGCCTGGAGTCTTCGGGCGGGGGCAGGAGATACGCAGTATTTT. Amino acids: CAWSLRAGAGDTQYF.

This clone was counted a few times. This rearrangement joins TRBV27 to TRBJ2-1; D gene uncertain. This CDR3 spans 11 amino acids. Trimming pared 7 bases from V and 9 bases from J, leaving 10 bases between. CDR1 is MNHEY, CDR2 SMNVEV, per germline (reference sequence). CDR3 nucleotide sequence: TGTGCCAGCACTCGCAACGGTGAGCAGTTCTTC. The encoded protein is CASTRNGEQFF.

This CDR3 is CASGTLAGGLQYF. The CDR3 DNA is TGTGCCAGCGGAACACTAGCGGGGGGACTCCAGTACTTC. This chain uses TRBV7-2 with TRBJ2-5, with TRBD2 identical over 12 bases. The ends lost 8 bases at V and 10 bases at J; junction bases unmatched: 8. This CDR3 contains 13 residues. From germline, CDR1 is SGHTA and CDR2 FQGNSA.

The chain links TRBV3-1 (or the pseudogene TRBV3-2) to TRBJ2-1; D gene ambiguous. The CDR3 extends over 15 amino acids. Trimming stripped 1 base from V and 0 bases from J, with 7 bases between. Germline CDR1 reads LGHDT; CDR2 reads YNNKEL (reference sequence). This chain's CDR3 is CASSQVVRSYNEQFF. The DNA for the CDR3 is TGTGCCAGCAGCCAAGTTGTTCGCTCCTACAATGAGCAGTTCTTC.

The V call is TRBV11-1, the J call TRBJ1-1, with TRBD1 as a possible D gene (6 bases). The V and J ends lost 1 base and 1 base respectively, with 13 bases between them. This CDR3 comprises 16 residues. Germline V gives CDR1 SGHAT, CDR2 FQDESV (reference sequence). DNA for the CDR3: TGTGCCAGCAGCTTAGTACAGGGCGCCAAGAACACTGAAGCTTTCTTT. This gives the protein CASSLVQGAKNTEAFF.

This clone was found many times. In DNA, the CDR3 is TGCGCCAGCAGCCAAGAGCAGGGGGCGATTAATCAGCCCCAGCATTTT. It encodes CASSQEQGAINQPQHF. This sequence joins TRBV4-1 and TRBJ1-5; 8 nucleotides match TRBD1. The V and J ends lost 0 bases and 4 bases, in that order; junction bases with no gene match: 5. This CDR3 region has 16 residues. CDR1 is MGHRA, CDR2 YSYEKL, per germline.

The DNA for the CDR3 is TGTGCCAGCCACAGGACCGGAACCGGGGAGCTGTTTTTT. Protein product: CASHRTGTGELFF. The chain carries TRBV28 and TRBJ2-2, with D maybe TRBD1 (5 bases). This CDR3 contains 13 residues. Germline values: CDR1 MDHEN, CDR2 SYDVKM. Trimming took 8 bases from V and 5 from J, leaving 12 bases between them.

Here the CDR3 reads CASSAAGTNTEAFF. In nucleotides, the CDR3 is TGTGCCAGCAGCGCGGCCGGGACAAACACTGAAGCTTTCTTT. The genes are TRBV9 and TRBJ1-1; possible D gene TRBD1, 6 bases. V was cut by 3 bases and J by 2 bases, with 11 bases left in between. Germline V lookup: CDR1 SGDLS, CDR2 YYNGEE. The length of the CDR3 is 14 residues.

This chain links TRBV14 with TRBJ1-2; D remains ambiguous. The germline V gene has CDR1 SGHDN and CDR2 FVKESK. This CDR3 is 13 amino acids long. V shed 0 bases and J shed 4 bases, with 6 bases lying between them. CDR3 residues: CASSQDISYGYTF. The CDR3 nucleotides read TGTGCCAGCAGCCAAGATATCTCCTATGGCTACACCTTC.

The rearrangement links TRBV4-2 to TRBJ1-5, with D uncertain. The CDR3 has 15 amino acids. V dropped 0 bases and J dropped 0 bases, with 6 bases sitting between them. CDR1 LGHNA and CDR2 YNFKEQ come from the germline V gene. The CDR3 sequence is CASSQEAVSNQPQHF. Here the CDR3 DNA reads TGTGCCAGCAGCCAAGAGGCAGTTAGCAATCAGCCCCAGCATTTT.

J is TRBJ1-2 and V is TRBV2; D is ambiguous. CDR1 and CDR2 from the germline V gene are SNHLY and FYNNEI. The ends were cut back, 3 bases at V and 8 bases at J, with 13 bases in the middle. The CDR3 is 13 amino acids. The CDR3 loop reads CASSDGPEGGYTF. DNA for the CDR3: TGTGCCAGCAGTGATGGGCCAGAGGGCGGCTACACCTTC.

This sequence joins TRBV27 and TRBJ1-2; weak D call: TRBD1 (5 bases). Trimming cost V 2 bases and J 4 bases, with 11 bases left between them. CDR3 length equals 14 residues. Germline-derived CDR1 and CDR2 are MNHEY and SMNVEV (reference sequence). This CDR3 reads CASSLMAGTYGYTF. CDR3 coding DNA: TGTGCCAGCAGTTTAATGGCGGGGACCTATGGCTACACCTTC.

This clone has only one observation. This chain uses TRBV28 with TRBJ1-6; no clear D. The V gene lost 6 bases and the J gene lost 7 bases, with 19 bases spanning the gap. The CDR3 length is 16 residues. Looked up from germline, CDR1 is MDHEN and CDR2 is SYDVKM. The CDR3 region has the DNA TGTGCCAGCAGAACCCATTTTGGTGGCAGAAATTCACCCCTCCACTTT. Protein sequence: CASRTHFGGRNSPLHF.

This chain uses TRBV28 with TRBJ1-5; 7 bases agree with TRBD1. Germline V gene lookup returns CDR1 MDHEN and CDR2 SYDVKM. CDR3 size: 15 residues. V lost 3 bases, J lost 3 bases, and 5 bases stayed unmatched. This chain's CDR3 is CASSFRDSFNQPQHF. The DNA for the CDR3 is TGTGCCAGCAGTTTTAGGGACAGCTTCAATCAGCCCCAGCATTTT.

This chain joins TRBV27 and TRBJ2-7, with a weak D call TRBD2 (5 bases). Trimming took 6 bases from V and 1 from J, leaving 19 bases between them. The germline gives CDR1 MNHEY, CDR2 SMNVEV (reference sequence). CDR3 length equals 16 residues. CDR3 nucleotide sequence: TGTGCCAGCAGGATGGGCGAGGGTTCCTTTTCCTACGAGCAGTACTTC. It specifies CASRMGEGSFSYEQYF.

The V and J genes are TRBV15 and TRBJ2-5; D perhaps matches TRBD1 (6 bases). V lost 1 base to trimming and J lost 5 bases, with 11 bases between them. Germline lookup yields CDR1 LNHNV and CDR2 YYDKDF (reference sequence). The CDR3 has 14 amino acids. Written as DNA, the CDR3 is TGTGCCACCAGCAGAGGAAACAGGGACGAGACCCAGTACTTC. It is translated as CATSRGNRDETQYF.

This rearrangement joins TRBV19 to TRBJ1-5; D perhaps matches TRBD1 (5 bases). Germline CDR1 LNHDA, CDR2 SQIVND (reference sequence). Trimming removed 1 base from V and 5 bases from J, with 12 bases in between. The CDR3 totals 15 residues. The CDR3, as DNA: TGTGCCAGTAGTATAGGTTCAGGGATCGATCAGCCCCAGCATTTT. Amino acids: CASSIGSGIDQPQHF.

Here the CDR3 DNA reads TGTGCCGGACGCACGGGAAACTATGGCTACACCTTC. Its protein product is CAGRTGNYGYTF. This chain connects TRBV7-2 to TRBJ1-2; D is ambiguous. The germline V gene encodes CDR1 SGHTA and CDR2 FQGNSA. The V end was cut by 11 bases, the J end by 2 bases, with 12 bases between. This CDR3 has 12 amino acids.

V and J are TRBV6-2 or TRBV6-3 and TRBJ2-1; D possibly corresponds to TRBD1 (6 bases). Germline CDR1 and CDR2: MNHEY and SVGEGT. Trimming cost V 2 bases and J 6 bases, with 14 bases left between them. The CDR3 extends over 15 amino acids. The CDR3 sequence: CASSYSPRGLNEQFF. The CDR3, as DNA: TGTGCCAGCAGTTACAGCCCCAGGGGCCTCAATGAGCAGTTCTTC.

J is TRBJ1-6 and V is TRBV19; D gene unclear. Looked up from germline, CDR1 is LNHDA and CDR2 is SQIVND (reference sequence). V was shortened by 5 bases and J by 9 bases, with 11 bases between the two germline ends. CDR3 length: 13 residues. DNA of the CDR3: TGTGCCAGTAGTGATCGGGGTCTTTCACCCCTCCACTTT. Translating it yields CASSDRGLSPLHF. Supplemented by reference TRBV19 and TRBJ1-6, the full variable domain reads DGGITQSPKYLFRKEGQNVTLSCEQNLNHDAMYWYRQDPGQGLRLIYYSQIVNDFQKGDIAEGYSVSREKKESFPLTVTSAQKNPTAFYLCASSDRGLSPLHFGNGTRLTVT.

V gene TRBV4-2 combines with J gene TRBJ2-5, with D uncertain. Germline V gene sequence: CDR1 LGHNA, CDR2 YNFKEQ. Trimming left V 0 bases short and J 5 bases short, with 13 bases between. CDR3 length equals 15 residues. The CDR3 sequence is CASSQDLRVGETQYF. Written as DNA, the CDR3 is TGTGCCAGCAGCCAAGATCTTCGGGTCGGGGAGACCCAGTACTTC.

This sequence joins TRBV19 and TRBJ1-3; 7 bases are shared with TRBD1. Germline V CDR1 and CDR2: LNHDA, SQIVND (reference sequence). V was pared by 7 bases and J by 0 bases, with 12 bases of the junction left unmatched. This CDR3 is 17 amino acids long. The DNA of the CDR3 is TGTGCCAGTACCCTGGGGTTCCGGGACAGCTCTGGAAACACCATATATTTT. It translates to CASTLGFRDSSGNTIYF.

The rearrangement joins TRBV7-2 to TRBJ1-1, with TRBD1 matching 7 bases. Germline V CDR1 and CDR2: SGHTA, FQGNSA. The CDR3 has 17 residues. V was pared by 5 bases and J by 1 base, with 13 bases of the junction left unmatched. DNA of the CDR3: TGTGCCAGCAGCCCAACCCCAGGGGGGACGGCGAACACTGAAGCTTTCTTT. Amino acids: CASSPTPGGTANTEAFF.

The CDR3 DNA is TGTGCCAGCAGCGTAGACCCGAGCACTAGCACAGATACGCAGTATTTT. Its protein is CASSVDPSTSTDTQYF. The genes are TRBV9 and TRBJ2-3; D call uncertain. The ends were cut back, 0 bases at V and 0 bases at J, with 11 bases in the middle. The CDR3 sequence is 16 residues long. The germline gives CDR1 SGDLS, CDR2 YYNGEE. The entire variable domain, with the rest obtained from reference TRBV9 and TRBJ2-3, is as follows: DSGVTQTPKHLITATGQRVTLRCSPRSGDLSVYWYQQSLDQGLQFLIQYYNGEERAKGNILERFSAQQFPDLHSELNLSSLELGDSALYFCASSVDPSTSTDTQYFGPGTRLTVL.

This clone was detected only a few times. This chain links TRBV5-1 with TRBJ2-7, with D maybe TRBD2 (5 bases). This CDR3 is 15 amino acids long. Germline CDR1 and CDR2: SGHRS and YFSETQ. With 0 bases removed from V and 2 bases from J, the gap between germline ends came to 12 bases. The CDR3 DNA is TGCGCCAGCAGCTTGGAACCCGCGGGCGCCTACGAGCAGTACTTC. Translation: CASSLEPAGAYEQYF.